The 22 T cell receptor beta chains reported below all come from one sample, sequenced in a study of metastatic and nonmetastatic thyroid tumors. Each patient went into thyroid surgery without having received any treatment. TCRdb redid the clone calls on the PCR reads using MiXCR. The profile covers 20,000 to 25,000 clones, with around 14% appearing a single time and about a fifth taken by the ten largest. The sample consisted of blood. These receptors were obtained from a female donor with papillary thyroid cancer or a benign thyroid nodule (not recorded which). Some clones in this sample may be carry-over from other donors' samples.

The sample holds many counts of this clone. This may arise from a read error, as a much more abundant clone is one base away. Written as DNA, the CDR3 is TGTGCCAGCAGCTCAAACGTTTCACCCCCCCACTTT. Translation: CASSSNVSPPHF. V and J are TRBV7-2 and TRBJ1-6; D unclear. Germline-derived CDR1 and CDR2 are SGHTA and FQGNSA. This CDR3 contains 12 residues.

The chain recombines TRBV11-2 with TRBJ2-7; the match to TRBD1 covers 10 bases. The germline gives CDR1 SGHAT, CDR2 FQNNGV. The CDR3 loop spans 17 amino acids. After removal of 5 bases from V and 2 bases from J, the junction contained 12 bases not matched to a gene. As DNA, the CDR3 is TGTGCCAGCAGCCCAGGAAGAGCGGGACAGGGGACCTACGAGCAGTACTTC. Translating gives CASSPGRAGQGTYEQYF.

This clone was recorded a few times. The chain uses TRBV29-1 and TRBJ2-5; 8 nucleotides align to TRBD1. Unmatched junction bases numbered 5, after V lost 4 bases and J lost 4 bases. Germline CDR1 and CDR2: SQVTM and ANQGSEA. The length of the CDR3 is 13 residues. The CDR3 region is CSVAPGGVETQYF. The CDR3 DNA reads as TGCAGCGTTGCCCCAGGGGGCGTAGAGACCCAGTACTTC.

The chain recombines TRBV20-1 with TRBJ1-4, with D possibly TRBD1 on 5 matching bases. Trimming removed 1 base from V and 13 bases from J, with 22 bases in between. Germline CDR1 and CDR2: DFQATT and SNEGSKA (reference sequence). The CDR3 is made up of 15 amino acids. CDR3 protein: CSARGSGPESNGLFF. CDR3 in DNA: TGCAGTGCTAGAGGCTCGGGACCGGAATCTAACGGACTGTTTTTT.

This clone was detected many times. The rearrangement uses TRBV30 and TRBJ2-3, with a possible D match to TRBD1 (7 bases). This CDR3 contains 15 residues. Germline lookup yields CDR1 GTSNPN and CDR2 SVGIG (reference sequence). Trimming pared 4 bases from V and 1 base from J, leaving 15 bases between. The CDR3 region has the DNA TGTGCCTGGAACCTCCGCGGGACAGGCACAGATACGCAGTATTTT. It is translated as CAWNLRGTGTDTQYF.

This clone appeared many times. The rearrangement uses TRBV20-1 and TRBJ2-2; TRBD2 matches 10 bases. The CDR3 has 16 residues. Germline V CDR1 and CDR2: DFQATT, SNEGSKA (reference sequence). Unmatched junction bases numbered 6, after V lost 2 bases and J lost 3 bases. The CDR3 is CSARPLAGDYTGELFF. The CDR3 DNA reads as TGCAGTGCTAGACCTCTAGCGGGAGACTACACCGGGGAGCTGTTTTTT.

This clone turned up a few times. The gene calls are TRBV28 and TRBJ1-5; 9 positions match TRBD1. V lost 3 bases to trimming and J lost 6 bases; unmatched junction nucleotides: 6. Germline CDR1 MDHEN, CDR2 SYDVKM. The CDR3 consists of 15 residues. The CDR3, as DNA: TGTGCCAGCAGTTTTCAGGACAGGGGACGTCAGCCCCAGCATTTT. Translating gives CASSFQDRGRQPQHF.

The chain couples TRBV6-1 to TRBJ2-2, with D perhaps matching TRBD1 (6 bases). The CDR3 is 13 residues long. From germline, CDR1 is MNHNS and CDR2 SASEGT. V was shortened by 0 bases and J by 15 bases, with 14 bases between the two germline ends. CDR3 nucleotides: TGTGCCAGCAGTGAAGCGTGGACAGCCAGGGTGTTTTTT. Translation: CASSEAWTARVFF.

This chain uses TRBV5-1 with TRBJ2-7; tentative D call: TRBD1 (5 bases). V dropped 3 bases and J dropped 0 bases, with 16 bases sitting between them. Germline CDR1 is SGHRS and CDR2 is YFSETQ. The CDR3 has 16 amino acids. In DNA form, the CDR3 reads TGCGCCAGCAGCTGGGGCTCCGGGTGGATCTCCTACGAGCAGTACTTC. It yields the protein CASSWGSGWISYEQYF.

This clone has only a few counts. The rearrangement joins TRBV6-5 to TRBJ1-5; perhaps TRBD1 as D (6 bases). This CDR3 contains 18 residues. Deletions cut 2 bases from V and 0 bases from J, with 17 bases between. Germline V gene sequence: CDR1 MNHEY, CDR2 SVGAGI. The CDR3 region has the DNA TGTGCCAGCAGTTACAGAGGACAGCTCCGTTATAGCAATCAGCCCCAGCATTTT. Protein: CASSYRGQLRYSNQPQHF.

This clone has ten or more counts. The chain links TRBV20-1 to TRBJ2-5; TRBD2 is a possible D gene (7 bases). Germline CDR1 DFQATT, CDR2 SNEGSKA (reference sequence). V lost 7 bases to trimming and J lost 4 bases, with 13 bases between them. The CDR3 covers 12 residues. CDR3 in DNA: TGCAGTGTCGGGGGGCAGGGAGAGACCCAGTACTTC. As protein: CSVGGQGETQYF.

By share of the sample, this clone is medium-sized. V and J are TRBV28 and TRBJ1-3; TRBD1 is a possible D gene (5 bases). The CDR3 length is 15 residues. Trimming took off 5 bases at V and 0 bases at J, with 11 bases between the two ends. Germline CDR1 is MDHEN and CDR2 is SYDVKM. In DNA, the CDR3 is TGTGCCAGCAGTCCCGGGACTTACTCTGGAAACACCATATATTTT. Translating it yields CASSPGTYSGNTIYF.

This clone was found a few times. A clone one base away is much larger, so this may be a read error. This chain uses TRBV20-1 with TRBJ2-7; D is possibly TRBD1 or TRBD2 (5 bases each). Germline CDR1 DFQATT, CDR2 SNEGSKA (reference sequence). With 4 bases removed from V and 2 bases from J, the gap between germline ends came to 24 bases. CDR3 length: 17 amino acids. In nucleotides, the CDR3 is TGCAGTGCTATAGAATGGGGAACGGAAGGGACCCCCTACGAGCAGTACTTC. The encoded protein is CSAIEWGTEGTPYEQYF.

In this sample, this clone turned up many times. The chain couples TRBV7-9 to TRBJ2-1; D is unresolved. V dropped 6 bases and J dropped 9 bases, with 6 bases sitting between them. CDR3 length equals 10 residues. Germline V gene sequence: CDR1 SEHNR, CDR2 FQNEAQ (reference sequence). The CDR3 protein is CASSIGEQFF. The CDR3 DNA follows: TGTGCCAGCAGTATCGGTGAGCAGTTCTTC.

This clone has only a few counts. The chain links TRBV28 to TRBJ1-1; no firm D call. Germline CDR1 reads MDHEN; CDR2 reads SYDVKM. Trimming shortened V by 6 bases and J by 0 bases, and 11 bases separated the two germline ends. This CDR3 has 14 residues. This chain's CDR3 is CASRRAGLNTEAFF. CDR3 nucleotides: TGTGCCAGCAGGCGGGCGGGCCTGAACACTGAAGCTTTCTTT.

In this sample, this clone turned up a few times. With a much larger clone just one base away, this may be a read error. The gene calls are TRBV7-9 and TRBJ2-1, with D unclear. Germline V gene lookup returns CDR1 SEHNR and CDR2 FQNEAQ (reference sequence). The CDR3 is 15 amino acids. Here the CDR3 reads CAGSPKRRRNNEQFF. The CDR3 DNA sequence: TGTGCCGGCAGCCCCAAACGTCGTCGGAACAATGAGCAGTTCTTC.

This clone has only a few counts. The V call is TRBV10-2, the J call TRBJ2-5, with D possibly TRBD2 on 5 matching bases. Germline V gene lookup returns CDR1 WSHSY and CDR2 SAAADI. CDR3 size: 13 residues. V lost 7 bases and J lost 0, with 9 bases in between. The CDR3 loop is CASIPGNQETQYF. The DNA for the CDR3 is TGCGCCAGCATTCCGGGAAACCAAGAGACCCAGTACTTC.

This clone has ten or more counts. The V and J genes are TRBV5-6 and TRBJ2-7, with D possibly matching TRBD2 (5 bases). CDR1 is SGHDT and CDR2 is YYEEEE in the germline V gene. The ends were cut back, 0 bases at V and 7 bases at J, with 11 bases in the middle. The CDR3 totals 13 residues. This CDR3 is CASSLAFGEEQYF. The CDR3 nucleotides are TGTGCCAGCAGCTTGGCGTTCGGGGAAGAGCAGTACTTC. Based on the CDR3 plus reference TRBV5-6 and TRBJ2-7, the full variable domain is DAGVTQSPTHLIKTRGQQVTLRCSPKSGHDTVSWYQQALGQGPQFIFQYYEEEERQRGNFPDRFSGHQFPNYSSELNVNALLLGDSALYLCASSLAFGEEQYFGPGTRLTVT.

This clone appeared many times. The chain is built from TRBV7-2 and TRBJ2-7; no definite D call. Looked up from germline, CDR1 is SGHTA and CDR2 is FQGNSA. The CDR3 is made up of 11 amino acids. V shed 2 bases and J shed 4 bases, with 3 bases lying between them. CDR3 sequence (DNA): TGTGCCAGCAGCTTAATTTACGAGCAGTACTTC. Translated: CASSLIYEQYF.

This clone has ten or more counts. This chain joins TRBV7-2 and TRBJ2-3; no definite D call. CDR1 is SGHTA, CDR2 FQGNSA, per germline. V dropped 5 bases and J dropped 4 bases, with 13 bases sitting between them. The CDR3 is 14 amino acids. The CDR3 DNA follows: TGTGCCAGCAGCCCCGATCGAGGCCCAGATACGCAGTATTTT. Protein product: CASSPDRGPDTQYF.

This clone was recorded many times. This sequence joins TRBV7-8 and TRBJ1-2; 10 bases agree with TRBD1. Trimming cost V 4 bases and J 3 bases; bases outside gene matches: 5. The length of the CDR3 is 15 residues. Germline values: CDR1 SGHVS, CDR2 FQNEAQ. CDR3 protein: CASSSGQGSHYGYTF. The CDR3 nucleotides read TGTGCCAGCAGCTCGGGACAGGGGTCCCACTATGGCTACACCTTC.

This clone was observed at least ten times. A single base separates this from a much larger clone, so it may be a read error. The conserved phenylalanine or tryptophan is not found at the CDR3 terminus, so this likely reflects a read error. The V gene is TRBV6-1, the J gene TRBJ1-4; possibly TRBD1 for D (5 bases). Germline CDR1 MNHNS, CDR2 SASEGT. V gave up 5 bases and J gave up 5 bases, with 9 bases separating them. The CDR3 runs 13 residues. In DNA form, the CDR3 reads TGTGCCAGCAGTCCCGGGACCAATGAAAAACTGTTTCTT. As protein: CASSPGTNEKLFL.